This record covers a single T cell receptor (beta chain). The target antigen is unknown. Caucasian adults residing in Nashville, Tennessee made up all the donors. Clones were sequenced by immunoSEQ multiplex PCR, and TCRdb holds only the in-frame ones, with some missing. The data contain roughly 2 million clones, nearly 97% of them singletons. This sample stems from a study of shared clonotypes between healthy human individuals. In the study overall: There were three CD4 naive, three CD4 memory, two CD8 naive and one CD8 memory plates per donor. Study-wide points: Investigators collected only blood, and repertoires in tissues likely differ. Across a handful of donors, naive CD4 shared 5% to 6%, naive CD8 more than 3%, memory CD4 about 2.5%, memory CD8 0.4% to 0.5%.

The V gene's germline CDR1 is SQVTM and CDR2 ANQGSEA. The CDR3 has 13 amino acids. V was pared by 4 bases and J by 1 base, with 10 bases between. This rearrangement joins TRBV29-1 to TRBJ1-1; D unresolved. The sequenced sample consisted of naive CD4+ T cells sorted from blood. Subset reported: CD45RA+ positively selected. This TCR came from a man between 18 and 29 years old in good health. The CDR3 here is CSVVRLENTEAFF. The CDR3 region has the DNA TGCAGCGTTGTGAGGCTGGAGAACACTGAAGCTTTCTTT.